What follows describes a single TCR beta chain. From germline, CDR1 is LNHDA and CDR2 SQIVND (reference sequence). With 9 bases clipped from V and 2 bases from J, the junction kept 19 bases outside the gene matches. The CDR3 is 18 amino acids. This sample is drawn from a study of blood T cell repertoires in COVID-19. Original analysis: Reference gene primer amplification gave nucleated cell count estimates. Assay used: immunoSEQ multiplex PCR; TCRdb lists only in-frame clones, some missing. That table gives V, J and clone size, and the DNA gave D and trimming. The table records around 200,000 clones, about 87% of them present only once.

The source is a man in his forties with active or convalescent COVID-19. The J gene is TRBJ1-3, the V gene TRBV19, with TRBD1 matching 7 bases. Sequenced input: peripheral blood. As DNA, the CDR3 is TGTGCCAGCAGGGGGATCCCCGTTAACCCGAACCCTGGAAACACCATATATTTT. Its translation: CASRGIPVNPNPGNTIYF.